Listed below are T cell receptor beta chains from one sample, sequenced in a study of Ad26.COV2.S vaccination and SARS-CoV-2 variants. The table came from immunoSEQ multiplex PCR; TCRdb's copy has only in-frame clones and leaves some out. The data contain 400,000 to 450,000 clones, 92% of them singletons. Sequences were derived from peripheral blood, sampled in a trial of Ad26.COV2.S vaccine versus placebo. All receptors come from a person aged 18-60 years who received the Ad26.COV2.S COVID-19 vaccine or a placebo. CDR3s include the opening cysteine and the closing phenylalanine or tryptophan. D genes are given only for firm matches. Not all rows give a size; the values are once, few, many and, for expanded clones, a class.

TRBD1	16	TRBV11-2	NA	TRBJ2-7	TGTGCCAGCAGAGTTTTTGGACAGGGACGAAGCTACGAGCAGTACTTC	CASRVFGQGRSYEQYF
NA	14	TRBV5-1	NA	TRBJ2-3	TGCGCCAGCAGCCTCACGGTGGGCACAGATACGCAGTATTTT	CASSLTVGTDTQYF
NA	14	TRBV6-5	NA	TRBJ2-7	TGTGCCAGCAGTTATTTACAGGGCTCCTACGAGCAGTACTTC	CASSYLQGSYEQYF
NA	13	TRBV2	NA	TRBJ2-5	TGTGCCAGCAGGAGGAGAAGCCAAGAGACCCAGTACTTC	CASRRRSQETQYF
TRBD1	17	TRBV5-4	NA	TRBJ1-2	TGTGCCAGCAGTCAGCTTACCGGGACAGGGGTTCGCTATGGCTACACCTTC	CASSQLTGTGVRYGYTF
NA	13	TRBV5-4	NA	TRBJ2-7	TGTGCCAGCAGCGGCCGGGCCGGGTACGAGCAGTACTTC	CASSGRAGYEQYF
NA	13	TRBV30	few	TRBJ1-1	TGTGCCTGGAGTGGGTTTCGGGGAACTGAAGCTTTCTTT	CAWSGFRGTEAFF
NA	13	TRBV3-1/TRBV3-2	once	TRBJ2-7	TGTGCCAGCAGCCAAGGGGGCAGGACCGAGCAGTACTTC	CASSQGGRTEQYF
NA	15	TRBV6-5	NA	TRBJ1-1	TGTGCCAGCAGCACACAGGGTGTGATTAGGACTGAAGCTTTCTTT	CASSTQGVIRTEAFF
TRBD2	16	TRBV5-1	once	TRBJ2-1	TGCGCCAGCAGCTTTACGCCTAGCGGAGACTACAATGAGCAGTTCTTC	CASSFTPSGDYNEQFF
NA	16	TRBV19	NA	TRBJ1-1	TGTGCCAGTAATGAAGAGGCTCCTCCACAGGACACTGAAGCTTTCTTT	CASNEEAPPQDTEAFF
NA	13	TRBV6-5	once	TRBJ1-2	TGTGCCAGCAGTTACGTGGGACGCTATGGCTACACCTTC	CASSYVGRYGYTF
TRBD2	20	TRBV6-2/TRBV6-3	NA	TRBJ2-5	TGTGCCAGCAGTACGTGGACCATTAGCGGGGGGGCCGATATAGCAGAGACCCAGTACTTC	CASSTWTISGGADIAETQYF
TRBD1	17	TRBV7-2	NA	TRBJ2-2	TGTGCCAGCAGCCCAAAACAGGGGGCGCGTCTATTAGGGGAGCTGTTTTTT	CASSPKQGARLLGELFF
TRBD1	15	TRBV7-7	NA	TRBJ2-2	TGTGCTAGCAGACCGGGACAGGGGTACACCGGGGAGCTGTTTTTT	CASRPGQGYTGELFF
NA	18	TRBV18	once	TRBJ1-2	TGTGCCAGCTCACCACTTTTACAGGCGACTTCGACTAACTATGGCTACACCTTC	CASSPLLQATSTNYGYTF
NA	15	TRBV2	NA	TRBJ1-5	TGTGCCAGCAGTGAAGGGCAGGTTAGCAATCAGCCCCAGCATTTT	CASSEGQVSNQPQHF
NA	13	TRBV5-1	NA	TRBJ1-1	TGCGCCAGCAGCGACCGACGAAAGGGTGAAGCTTTCTTT	CASSDRRKGEAFF
TRBD2	16	TRBV5-8	NA	TRBJ2-3	TGTGCCAGCAGCTTGGCCGGCGGGGGGATCACAGATACGCAGTATTTT	CASSLAGGGITDTQYF
NA	15	TRBV7-9	once	TRBJ2-5	TGTGCCAGCAGCTTAGCGGCAGGGGGGCAAGAGACCCAGTACTTC	CASSLAAGGQETQYF
NA	14	TRBV7-8	NA	TRBJ1-1	TGTGCCAGCAGCTTAGCAGCCCCGAACACTGAAGCTTTCTTT	CASSLAAPNTEAFF
NA	15	TRBV28	NA	TRBJ2-7	TGTGCCAGCAGTCCCCGGGGCTACATGACCTACGAGCAGTACTTC	CASSPRGYMTYEQYF
NA	15	TRBV3-1/TRBV3-2	NA	TRBJ2-3	TGTGCCAGCAGCCCGTCCGTTGTGGGGACAGATACGCAGTATTTT	CASSPSVVGTDTQYF
NA	14	TRBV6-5	NA	TRBJ1-2	TGTGCCAGCAGTTATCACCAAAGGAACTATGGCTACACCTTC	CASSYHQRNYGYTF
TRBD1	15	TRBV10-3	NA	TRBJ1-2	TGTGCCATCAGTCGAACCACGGACAGGGTGAATGGCTACACCTTC	CAISRTTDRVNGYTF
NA	17	TRBV12-2	NA	TRBJ2-1	TGTGCAAGTCGCTTAGGTAGCGGCCTCAATGCGGGGAGTGAGCAGTTCTTC	CASRLGSGLNAGSEQFF
NA	15	TRBV24-1	NA	TRBJ2-5	TGTGCCACCAGTGATTTAGGCGACAGACAAGAGACCCAGTACTTC	CATSDLGDRQETQYF
NA	17	TRBV10-3	NA	TRBJ1-5	TGTGCCATCAGTGAGCCTGGGGCAGACCTCAGCAATCAGCCCCAGCATTTT	CAISEPGADLSNQPQHF
NA	16	TRBV4-1	NA	TRBJ2-5	TGCGCCAGCAGCCTCCTCTGGACAGTACTCCAAGAGACCCAGTACTTC	CASSLLWTVLQETQYF
NA	14	TRBV24-1	NA	TRBJ2-7	TGTGCCACCAGTGATTTTAGGCAGGGAAGCGAGCAGTACTTC	CATSDFRQGSEQYF
NA	18	TRBV5-3	NA	TRBJ1-5	TGTGCCAGAAGCTGTTGCGACAGCCTAGCAGTGATCAATCAGCCCCAGCATTTT	CARSCCDSLAVINQPQHF
TRBD2	16	TRBV14	NA	TRBJ2-2	TGTGCCAGCAGCCAACTAGCGGGGGACTGGTCCGGGGAGCTGTTTTTT	CASSQLAGDWSGELFF
NA	16	TRBV30	once	TRBJ1-5	TGTGCCTGGAGTCGAGGGGGGTTCTTCAGCAATCAGCCCCAGCATTTT	CAWSRGGFFSNQPQHF
NA	14	TRBV4-3	NA	TRBJ1-4	TGCGCCAGCAGCCTCAGGGGAGGAGGGGAAAAACTGTTTTTT	CASSLRGGGEKLFF
TRBD2	15	TRBV29-1	NA	TRBJ2-7	TGCAGCGTGGGTAGGCTAGCGGGGGTAGACTACGAGCAGTACTTC	CSVGRLAGVDYEQYF
NA	16	TRBV15	NA	TRBJ1-5	TGTGCCACCAGCAAAGGGTTGTTGGGGAACAATCAGCCCCAGCATTTT	CATSKGLLGNNQPQHF
TRBD1	16	TRBV18	NA	TRBJ2-2	TGTGCCAGCTCACGGCCGGGACAGGGAACCACCGGGGAGCTGTTTTTT	CASSRPGQGTTGELFF
NA	12	TRBV7-2	NA	TRBJ2-2	TGTGCCAGCAGCTCGCTAGCCGGGGAGCTGTTTTTT	CASSSLAGELFF
NA	12	TRBV7-8	NA	TRBJ2-5	TGTGCCAGCAGCCCATCATTGGGGGACCAGTACTTC	CASSPSLGDQYF
NA	16	TRBV29-1	NA	TRBJ1-2	TGCAGCGTCATGGTCAATCAGGGAACCCCGCCCTATGGCTACACCTTC	CSVMVNQGTPPYGYTF
TRBD2	20	TRBV9	NA	TRBJ2-3	TGTGCCAGCAGCGTAGATGGGGGGCCCACTAGCGGGGGGCGCACAGATACGCAGTATTTT	CASSVDGGPTSGGRTDTQYF
TRBD1	15	TRBV4-1	NA	TRBJ2-2	TGCGCCAGCAGCCACCGGGACAGAAACACCGGGGAGCTGTTTTTT	CASSHRDRNTGELFF